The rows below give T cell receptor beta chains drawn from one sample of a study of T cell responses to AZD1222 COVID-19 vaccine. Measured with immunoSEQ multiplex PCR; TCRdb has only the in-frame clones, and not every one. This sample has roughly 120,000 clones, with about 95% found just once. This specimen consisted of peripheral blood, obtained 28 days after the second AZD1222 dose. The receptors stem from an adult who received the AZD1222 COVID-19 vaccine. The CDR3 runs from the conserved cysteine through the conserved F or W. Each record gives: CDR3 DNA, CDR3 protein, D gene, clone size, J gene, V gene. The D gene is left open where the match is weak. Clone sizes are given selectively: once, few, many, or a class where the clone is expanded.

DNA: TGTGCCAGCAGTCATACAGGGGATGGGGGCTACACCTTC
CDR3: CASSHTGDGGYTF
D: TRBD1
size: once
J: TRBJ1-2
V: TRBV6-4

DNA: TGTGCCAGCAGCCCGGGGACAGAATACGAGCAGTACTTC
CDR3: CASSPGTEYEQYF
D: TRBD1
size: .
J: TRBJ2-7
V: TRBV3-1/TRBV3-2

DNA: TGTGCCAGCAGGTTCGGTGGGGATACGCAGTATTTT
CDR3: CASRFGGDTQYF
D: .
size: .
J: TRBJ2-3
V: TRBV2

DNA: TGTGCCACCTCACCGGGACCGTCAAACTCTGGAAACACCATATATTTT
CDR3: CATSPGPSNSGNTIYF
D: .
size: .
J: TRBJ1-3
V: TRBV10-3

DNA: TGTGCCAGCAGCCCCCGGTCTTTCTACGAGCAGTACTTC
CDR3: CASSPRSFYEQYF
D: .
size: few
J: TRBJ2-7
V: TRBV3-1/TRBV3-2

DNA: TGTGCCAGCAGCGTACGGCAGAAGAACACTGAAGCTTTCTTT
CDR3: CASSVRQKNTEAFF
D: .
size: .
J: TRBJ1-1
V: TRBV9

DNA: TGTGCCAGCAGTCGCTCCTACCGGGCCCAAACGGACTCGCAGTTCTTC
CDR3: CASSRSYRAQTDSQFF
D: .
size: .
J: TRBJ2-1
V: TRBV16

DNA: TGTGCCAGCAGCCAGACTGACCGTAAAGCTTTCTTT
CDR3: CASSQTDRKAFF
D: .
size: .
J: TRBJ1-1
V: TRBV3-1/TRBV3-2

DNA: TGTGCCAGCAGCCAGGGATTAGCGGGAAGGACAGATACGCAGTATTTT
CDR3: CASSQGLAGRTDTQYF
D: TRBD2
size: .
J: TRBJ2-3
V: TRBV4-2

DNA: TGTGCCAGCAGTCAGAAGAACACTGAAGCTTTCTTT
CDR3: CASSQKNTEAFF
D: .
size: .
J: TRBJ1-1
V: TRBV12-3/TRBV12-4

DNA: TGTGCTAGTGGCCAAATGACAGGGAGTACGCAGTATTTT
CDR3: CASGQMTGSTQYF
D: TRBD1
size: .
J: TRBJ2-3
V: TRBV12-5

DNA: TGCAGTGCTAGTACGGGAGGAAATACAGATACGCAGTATTTT
CDR3: CSASTGGNTDTQYF
D: TRBD2
size: .
J: TRBJ2-3
V: TRBV20-1

DNA: TGTGCCAGCAGCTTGGCAGCGGTAGGACACGAGCAGTACTTC
CDR3: CASSLAAVGHEQYF
D: .
size: .
J: TRBJ2-7
V: TRBV5-4

DNA: TGTGCCAGCAGCTTATCACCAGGTTCAGATACGCAGTATTTT
CDR3: CASSLSPGSDTQYF
D: .
size: .
J: TRBJ2-3
V: TRBV11-2

DNA: TGTGCCAGCAGTTTGAACACCGGGGAGCTGTTTTTT
CDR3: CASSLNTGELFF
D: .
size: .
J: TRBJ2-2
V: TRBV28

DNA: TGTGCCTGGAGCCTGGGGGGCGGGAGCGCAGATACGCAGTATTTT
CDR3: CAWSLGGGSADTQYF
D: .
size: .
J: TRBJ2-3
V: TRBV30